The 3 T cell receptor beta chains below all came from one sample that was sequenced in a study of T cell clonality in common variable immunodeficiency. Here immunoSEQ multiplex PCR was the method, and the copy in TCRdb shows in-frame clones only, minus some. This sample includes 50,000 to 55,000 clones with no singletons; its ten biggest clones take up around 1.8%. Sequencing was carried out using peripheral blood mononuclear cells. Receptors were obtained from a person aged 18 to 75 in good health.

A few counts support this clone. CDR3 protein: CASSYRGPVYEQYF. Partial CDR3 DNA: TGCGCCAGCAGCTACAGGGGGCCTGTGTACGAG. V and J are TRBV5-1 and TRBJ2-7, with 9 bases fitting TRBD1. The read ends 3 residues early relative to the CDR3; the germline J gene fills the gap. J was trimmed by 4 bases and V by 3 bases; bases with no gene match: 5. From germline, CDR1 is SGHRS and CDR2 YFSETQ. The CDR3 spans 14 residues. The whole variable domain, filled in from reference TRBV5-1 and TRBJ2-7, reads KAGVTQTPRYLIKTRGQQVTLSCSPISGHRSVSWYQQTPGQGLQFLFEYFSETQRNKGNFPGRFSGRQFSNSRSEMNVSTLELGDSALYLCASSYRGPVYEQYFGPGTRLTVT.

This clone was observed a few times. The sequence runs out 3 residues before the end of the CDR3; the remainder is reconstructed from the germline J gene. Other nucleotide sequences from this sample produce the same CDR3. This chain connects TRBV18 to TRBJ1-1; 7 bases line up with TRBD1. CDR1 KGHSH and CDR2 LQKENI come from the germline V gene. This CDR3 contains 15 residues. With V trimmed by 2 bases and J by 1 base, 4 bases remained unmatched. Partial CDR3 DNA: TGTGCCAGCTCACCATCTGGGACAGCGAACACTGAA. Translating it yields CASSPSGTANTE. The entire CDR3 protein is CASSPSGTANTEAFF.

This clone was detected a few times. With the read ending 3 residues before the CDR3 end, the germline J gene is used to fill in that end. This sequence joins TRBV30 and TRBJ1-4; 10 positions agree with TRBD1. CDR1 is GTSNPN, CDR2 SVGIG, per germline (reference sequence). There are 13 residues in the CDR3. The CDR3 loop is CAWKGTGDSPLFF. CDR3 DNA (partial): TGTGCCTGGAAGGGGACAGGGGATTCACCA.